The sequence of this T cell receptor beta chain was determined in a study of response to subunit inactivated influenza vaccine (dated by TCRdb to the late 2010s). Turning to the overall study: Deep quantitative T cell receptor repertoire profiling was used in the study to track responses to a trivalent subunit inactivated influenza vaccine.

From the cysteine up to the phenylalanine, the CDR3 has a length of 13 residues. The read is trimmed to its CDR3 DNA, 39 bases read in frame from base 1. CDR1 SGHVS and CDR2 FNYEAQ are derived from the germline V gene. Library preparation was by RT-PCR. Sequencing was carried out with an Illumina HiSeq 2500. TCRdb's own reprocessing of the public reads used fastp at Q25 and MiXCR and kept productive beta chains. Identical CDR3 protein sequences are pooled into one entry, listed with their most common genes and DNA. The sample records just over 300,000 distinct CDR3 sequences, roughly a fifth of which are singletons. Clones ranked in the top ten supply about a tenth of the sample. The study at large found these results: The authors proposed that each seasonal influenza vaccination may bring in only a limited number of new T cells.

The sample holds a few counts of this clonotype. Its target antigen remains unknown. No clone much larger than this one lies a single base away; base qualities are absent. The receptor was isolated from a man aged 50 to 75 who received an inactivated influenza vaccine. Donor details come from another sample of the same person, matched by shared clones. The material was PBMCs from blood, obtained about 20 months after vaccination. This chain is built from TRBV7-6 and TRBJ2-1; possibly the D gene is TRBD2, per 6 matching bases. The CDR3 region reads CLSRGWRNNEQFF. The DNA reads as follows: TGTTTGAGTCGGGGGTGGAGGAACAATGAGCAGTTCTTC.